These 10 T cell receptor beta chains were sequenced from one sample in a study of T-cell memory formation after mild COVID-19. TCRdb used MiXCR to reprocess the 5' RACE reads, holding one entry per CDR3 protein. Of about 140,000 distinct CDR3 sequences detected, 13% to 15% appear once; the ten largest clones hold around 27%. Specimen: PBMCs or a T cell subset sorted from them (not recorded which). The receptors were gathered from an adult woman who had mild COVID-19 (a few samples of this study predate the infection). Cell type and time point are not known.

This clonotype was seen more than once but under ten times. This chain uses TRBV12-3 or TRBV12-4 with TRBJ2-3, with 7 bases identical to TRBD2. The CDR3 covers 13 residues. V was clipped by 8 bases and J by 6 bases; unmatched bases: 8. The CDR3 region has the DNA TGTGCCAGCGGGCGGGGGAAACGGGATACGCAGTATTTT. Amino acid sequence: CASGRGKRDTQYF.

This clonotype was seen a handful of times. DNA of the CDR3: TGTGCCACCAGCAGAGAACAGTACAATGAGCAGTTCTTC. Encoded protein: CATSREQYNEQFF. This chain uses TRBV15 with TRBJ2-1; D gene uncertain. The CDR3 is 13 amino acids. Germline CDR1 and CDR2: LNHNV and YYDKDF (reference sequence). The V gene lost 0 bases and the J gene lost 4 bases, with 4 bases spanning the gap. Full variable domain (remainder filled in from reference TRBV15 and TRBJ2-1): DAMVIQNPRYQVTQFGKPVTLSCSQTLNHNVMYWYQQKSSQAPKLLFHYYDKDFNNEADTPDNFQSRRPNTSFCFLDIRSPGLGDTAMYLCATSREQYNEQFFGPGTRLTVL.

In this sample, this clonotype turned up many times. The chain recombines TRBV12-3 or TRBV12-4 with TRBJ1-6, with D perhaps TRBD1 (6 bases). This CDR3 is 16 amino acids long. The V end was cut by 5 bases, the J end by 0 bases, with 11 bases between. The CDR3 DNA sequence: TGTGCCAGCAGTAGGGACAAGAGCTCCTATAATTCACCCCTCCACTTT. Translation gives CASSRDKSSYNSPLHF.

This clonotype occurred a few times. The J gene is TRBJ2-1, the V gene TRBV6-1; TRBD1 matches at 11 bases. J was trimmed by 6 bases and V by 4 bases; bases with no gene match: 8. This CDR3 spans 16 amino acids. Germline values: CDR1 MNHNS, CDR2 SASEGT. The CDR3 nucleotides are TGTGCCAGCAGTGTCCCCCCCGGGACAGGGGGCAATGAGCAGTTCTTC. This codes for CASSVPPGTGGNEQFF.

This rearrangement joins TRBV11-2 to TRBJ2-7; weak D call: TRBD2 (6 bases). Per the germline V gene, CDR1 is SGHAT and CDR2 is FQNNGV. The V end was cut by 6 bases, the J end by 4 bases, with 16 bases between. The CDR3 contains 14 residues. CDR3 region: CASSLEEGRYEQYF. The CDR3 coding sequence is TGTGCCAGCAGTCTCGAGGAGGGGAGGTACGAGCAGTACTTC.

Ten or more counts support this clonotype. The V and J genes are TRBV6-5 and TRBJ2-4, with TRBD2 matching over 8 bases. The CDR3 totals 19 residues. The trim removed 4 bases at V and 1 base at J, leaving 15 bases unmatched. From germline, CDR1 is MNHEY and CDR2 SVGAGI. CDR3 DNA sequence: TGTGCCAGCAGTTCCCTTAGCGGGATCCAGCCCGGGGCCAAAAACATTCAGTACTTC. This codes for CASSSLSGIQPGAKNIQYF.

The chain recombines TRBV6-5 with TRBJ2-1, with 10 positions matching TRBD2. The germline V gene has CDR1 MNHEY and CDR2 SVGAGI. V dropped 3 bases and J dropped 8; count of bases not matched to a gene: 10. The CDR3 totals 16 residues. The CDR3 DNA reads as TGTGCCAGCAGTTATTGGAGCGGGAGGGCCGGGGATGAGCAGTTCTTC. Its protein product is CASSYWSGRAGDEQFF.

This clonotype occurred many times. The V call is TRBV29-1, the J call TRBJ2-3, with D uncertain. V was trimmed by 2 bases and J by 4 bases, leaving 16 bases between them. Looked up from germline, CDR1 is SQVTM and CDR2 is ANQGSEA. CDR3 length: 15 amino acids. CDR3 nucleotides: TGCAGCGTTGAAAACGATTTCTACACGGCAGATACGCAGTATTTT. As protein: CSVENDFYTADTQYF.

This clonotype was counted between two and nine times. The V gene is TRBV7-8, the J gene TRBJ2-2; D remains ambiguous. The CDR3 totals 16 residues. V shed 0 bases and J shed 1 base, with 9 bases lying between them. The germline gives CDR1 SGHVS, CDR2 FQNEAQ. CDR3 nucleotides: TGTGCCAGCAGCTTAGCGGTGGCATTGAACACCGGGGAGCTGTTTTTT. This sequence encodes CASSLAVALNTGELFF.

This clonotype came up a few times. The chain has TRBV7-9 and TRBJ2-3; D is undetermined. This CDR3 spans 13 amino acids. Germline loops: CDR1 SEHNR, CDR2 FQNEAQ (reference sequence). V was cut by 5 bases and J by 7 bases, with 13 bases left in between. CDR3 amino acids: CASSPPPSHTQYF. DNA for the CDR3: TGTGCCAGCAGCCCCCCTCCCTCCCATACGCAGTATTTT.